This T cell receptor beta chain comes out of a study of T cells in Graves' hyperthyroidism and ophthalmopathy. If no ophthalmopathy progression occurred within 18 months, Graves' hyperthyroidism was stable. Fresh peripheral blood, roughly 10 ml, was the source of the PBMCs. Researchers took RNA transcripts and amplified the TCR beta CDR3 regions from them. First-round RT-PCR with HTBI primers amplified the TCR CDR3 region. TCRdb independently ran MiXCR on the multiplex PCR reads; one entry per CDR3 protein. The table has 95,000 to 110,000 distinct CDR3 sequences, 47% seen once. Trimming left V 3 bases short and J 5 bases short, with 16 bases between. This CDR3 is 16 amino acids long. CDR1 and CDR2 (germline): SGHVS, FQNEAQ.

The source of this sequence is a man in his forties with Graves' hyperthyroidism. The sample consisted of blood. The V and J genes are TRBV7-8 and TRBJ1-4; D is undetermined. The CDR3 sequence: CASSLGAGGLNEKLFF. In nucleotides, the CDR3 is TGTGCCAGCAGCTTGGGAGCGGGAGGGCTGAATGAAAAACTGTTTTTT.